The rows below give T cell receptor beta chains drawn from one sample of a study of Graves' ophthalmopathy and Graves' hyperthyroidism. TCRdb independently ran MiXCR on the multiplex PCR reads; one entry per CDR3 protein. Among about 410,000 distinct CDR3 sequences listed, about 16% were seen once. Sample: peripheral blood. The receptors originated from a woman between 18 and 29 years old with Graves' ophthalmopathy. The CDR3 runs from the conserved cysteine through the conserved F or W.

v_call,cdr3_aa
TRBV24-1,CATSGLGGTEAFF
TRBV28,CASSPPRLAGVETQYF
TRBV19,CATTWAAGAGELFF
TRBV11-2,CASSAPGGYGYTF
TRBV4-3,CASSHRGGGHAEAFF
TRBV6-2/TRBV6-3,CASSLQPYEQYF
TRBV6-2/TRBV6-3,CASSWGQGNGANVLTF
TRBV4-3,CASSQERGIGELFF
TRBV19,CASGQVHGYTF
TRBV20-1,CSPISQGPYGYTF
TRBV27,CASSPLHLVTHNQPQHF
TRBV29-1,CSVEDGYSGNTIYF
TRBV29-1,CSVGRSGRAAETQYF
TRBV27,CASSLPGTYNSPLHF
TRBV6-5,CASSPGPVAYEQYF
TRBV12-3/TRBV12-4,CASSSDPGGRQPQHF
TRBV29-1,CSVAGAGSVAYEQYF
TRBV15,CATRARGGVIQYF
TRBV12-3/TRBV12-4,CASRGLINTGEPFF
TRBV6-1,CASSGLTPLDSNQPQHF
TRBV30,CAWTRVMTFRGDTEAFF
TRBV6-5,CASSYSGLGYTF
TRBV4-3,CASSRDRGVKQYF